The T cell receptor (beta chain) under discussion was sequenced for a study of PD-L1 blockade in urothelial cancer (TCRdb year 2017). Concerning the study at large: All patients started therapy around 2014 and received atezolizumab 1,200 mg intravenously every 3 weeks. About 90% of the 29 patients were identified as males with urothelial cancer of bladder origin, and a prior smoking history was reported by 18 of 29 patients. Patients had an ECOG performance status of 0 or 1 and had received between 0 and 3 prior chemotherapy regimens. Blood samples were analyzed 3 weeks after the start of treatment (second dose) and 6 weeks after the start of treatment. A median of roughly 140,000 T cells and 65,000 to 90,000 unique TCRs was obtained from blood samples, and a median clonality of approximately 0.08 was observed. Somatic, immune and clinical correlates of response to PD-L1 blockade with atezolizumab in urothelial cancer were the focus of an exploratory multi-omic analysis. Pretreatment tumor samples, along with matched peripheral blood collected serially before and after atezolizumab treatment, underwent TCR sequencing. Durable clinical benefit was defined as progression-free survival longer than 6 months, and TCR features were also tested against progression-free and overall survival. In the same patients, pretreatment tumors underwent whole exome sequencing and RNA sequencing in addition to TCR sequencing. Durable clinical benefit was achieved by nine patients but not by the remaining 20. Pretreatment blood TCR-seq was available for about 27 patients, at least one posttreatment blood collection was obtained for 24 patients, and tumor TCR-seq was available for 24 patients. Points the paper makes about the study in general: Because the sample size was small (n = 29) and many of the analyses were exploratory, the results are meant to be hypothesis-generating. Greater expansion of tumor-associated TCR clones in peripheral blood 3 weeks after the start of treatment was observed in patients with durable benefit (n ≈ 22, p = 0.022). Improved progression-free and overall survival was found to be associated with pretreatment peripheral blood TCR clonality below the median.

The CDR1 and CDR2 encoded by the germline V gene (reference sequence) are MNHNY and SVGAGI. V is cut back by 2 bases and J by 5 bases, with 6 bases in the junction unmatched. Including the terminal cysteine and phenylalanine, the CDR3 comprises 15 residues. Only the CDR3 part of the read is kept: 45 bases, read in frame from the first base. As concerns this clone: This clone's antigen is unknown. Base qualities are not at hand, and no much larger clone is one base apart.

The cohort included about 30 patients with locally advanced or metastatic urothelial carcinoma who were treated at Memorial Sloan Kettering on a trial protocol. Peripheral blood mononuclear cells were collected pretreatment and during treatment, at between 1 and 8 total time points per patient. The Qiagen DNeasy Blood extraction kit was used to purify genomic DNA from total PBMCs and from tumor samples. PBMCs were collected pretreatment and during treatment, and were isolated and stored as previously described. Synthetic TCR analog templates were spiked into each PCR to estimate absolute template abundance from read counts. Using the immunoSEQ assay, TCRbeta CDR3 regions were amplified from genomic DNA with bias-controlled V and J gene primers. Sequencing of rearranged TCRbeta segments was performed at approximately 20X coverage. On the study's bioinformatics: Sequencing errors were corrected by clustering, and CDR3s were annotated against IMGT so that V, D and J genes could be assigned. Out-of-frame and stop-codon sequences were excluded, and only productive TCRbeta rearrangements were used in downstream analyses. Clonality was computed as one minus Shannon entropy normalized by the log of the number of unique productive sequences. Fisher's exact test with Benjamini-Hochberg correction, using a cutoff of adjusted p below 0.01, was how clones that differed between time points or between blood and tumor were identified. TCRdb stores this immuneACCESS table with in-frame sequences only. Part of the clones is absent; in the studies checked, under half of the shortfall reflects unresolved V genes, and no reason is known for the rest. Clone size and V and J calls were adopted from that table, with D and trimming inferred from the DNA. This sample holds 30,000 to 40,000 clones; 70% to 85% were observed only once. Around 30% of the sample comes from the top ten.

The sequenced sample was PBMCs, obtained around atezolizumab (anti-PD-L1) treatment. The chain joins TRBV6-6 to TRBJ1-1, and 9 bases in between align with TRBD1. The sequence was obtained from a man between 60 and 70 years old with urothelial cancer. The CDR3 region reads CASSYPRDRVTEAFF. The bases are TGTGCCAGCAGTTACCCCCGGGACAGGGTAACTGAAGCTTTCTTT.